Each of the 3 T cell receptor beta chains below was sequenced from the same sample in a study of beta chain features in type 1 diabetes. Expressed TCRB transcripts were sequenced, since all the RNA that had been isolated was reverse transcribed. Profiling relied on immunoSEQ multiplex PCR, and the TCRdb table lists in-frame clones only, not all of them. The data show around 330,000 clones, with about 10% seen just once and just over 0.015% held by the top ten. The sample comprised naive CD4+ T cells from blood. These receptors were obtained from a woman aged 25 to 39 in good health.

The gene calls are TRBV18 and TRBJ1-1; D is unclear. There are 14 residues in the CDR3. Germline V gives CDR1 KGHSH, CDR2 LQKENI. Trimming left V 3 bases short and J 0 bases short, with 8 bases between. This chain's CDR3 is CASSPGSLNTEAFF. The CDR3 region has the DNA TGTGCCAGCTCACCGGGCAGCTTGAACACTGAAGCTTTCTTT. Based on the CDR3 plus reference TRBV18 and TRBJ1-1, the full variable domain is NAGVMQNPRHLVRRRGQEARLRCSPMKGHSHVYWYRQLPEEGLKFMVYLQKENIIDESGMPKERFSAEFPKEGPSILRIQQVVRGDSAAYFCASSPGSLNTEAFFGQGTRLTVV.

In this sample, this clone turned up a few times. The rearrangement links TRBV19 to TRBJ2-1; 8 nucleotides line up with TRBD2. CDR3 length: 14 amino acids. Germline V gene data show CDR1 as LNHDA and CDR2 as SQIVND (reference sequence). The ends lost 9 bases at V and 8 bases at J; junction bases unmatched: 12. The CDR3 nucleotides are TGTGCCAGCCCAGGGGAGCGGGAGATCTATGAGCAGTTCTTC. Translating it yields CASPGEREIYEQFF.

This chain uses TRBV30 with TRBJ2-6; D call uncertain. The V gene lost 4 bases and the J gene lost 0 bases, with 10 bases spanning the gap. This CDR3 region has 15 residues. Germline V gene data show CDR1 as GTSNPN and CDR2 as SVGIG (reference sequence). The CDR3 nucleotides read TGTGCCTGGACGGTAATCGGCTCTGGGGCCAACGTCCTGACTTTC. It yields the protein CAWTVIGSGANVLTF.